The following is a TCR beta chain sequence with its context. This CDR3 is built from 15 residues. The germline gives CDR1 MNHEY, CDR2 SMNVEV (reference sequence). The V end lost 2 bases, the J end lost 7 bases, and 15 bases lay between the germline ends. This sample is drawn from a study of blood T cells in healthy people across ages. The authors ran a second PCR of about 6 to 11 cycles using a sample-barcoded 5' primer and a J-beta primer mix. Using its own MiXCR run on the 5' RACE reads, TCRdb lists one record per CDR3 protein. This sample has 1.2 million to 1.5 million distinct CDR3 sequences, with 59% found just once.

The chain joins TRBV27 to TRBJ2-1; no firm D call. The sequence derives from a young man in good health. The sequenced sample consisted of blood. CDR3 in amino acids: CASSLAQFSSNEQFF. The CDR3 nucleotides read TGTGCCAGCAGTTTAGCCCAGTTCTCCTCTAATGAGCAGTTCTTC.